The 15 T cell receptor beta chains in this list originate from one sample, sequenced in a study of molecular identifiers for immune sequencing clone quantification listed by TCRdb under 2018. Receptor libraries were prepared by PCR. TCRdb shows the sequencer as NextSeq 500. Through fastp at Q25 and MiXCR, TCRdb rebuilt clones from the public reads, retaining in-frame beta chains. All rows with the same CDR3 protein become a single entry with the most common DNA and genes. The sample data list approximately 500,000 distinct CDR3 sequences, and around 23% of these were observed just once. About 0.75% of the sample goes to the ten largest clones. Sequencing used naive CD8+ T cells from blood, with Jurkat cell RNA spiked in. This specimen's cell subset or site label, per the study, means: FACS-sorted CD8+CD4-CCR7+CD45RA+ naive T cells. The origin of the receptors is a human donor in good health. Some libraries in this study had Jurkat cell RNA spiked in.

This clonotype was counted a single time. The chain links TRBV20-1 to TRBJ1-1; TRBD1 is a possible D gene (5 bases). The CDR3 runs to 13 residues. Germline CDR1 reads DFQATT; CDR2 reads SNEGSKA (reference sequence). V lost 3 bases to trimming and J lost 11 bases, with 19 bases between them. Here the CDR3 reads CSASALGPPAAFF. The CDR3, as DNA: TGCAGTGCTAGCGCGCTGGGGCCCCCTGCCGCTTTCTTT.

The table lists this clonotype with a few counts. The rearrangement uses TRBV11-2 and TRBJ2-3; 9 bases match TRBD2. Per germline, CDR1 SGHAT and CDR2 FQNNGV. The length of the CDR3 is 16 residues. J lost 2 bases, V lost 2 bases, and 5 bases had no gene match. CDR3 in DNA: TGTGCCAGCAGCTTAAGCCTAGCGGGAACCACAGATACGCAGTATTTT. Its translation: CASSLSLAGTTDTQYF.

This clonotype was found a few times. The chain recombines TRBV7-2 with TRBJ2-7; 7 bases line up with TRBD1. The junction had 7 bases not matched to a gene; V was cut back by 4 bases and J by 4 bases. CDR1 is SGHTA, CDR2 FQGNSA, per germline. This CDR3 spans 14 amino acids. As DNA, the CDR3 is TGTGCCAGCAGCTCATTAACAGGGGTATACGAGCAGTACTTC. Protein sequence: CASSSLTGVYEQYF.

This clonotype was detected a few times. The genes are TRBV25-1 and TRBJ2-3; D not certain. CDR3 length: 14 residues. V dropped 0 bases and J dropped 14 bases, with 18 bases sitting between them. In germline, CDR1 is MGHDK, CDR2 SYGVNS. For the CDR3, the DNA is TGTGCCAGCAGTGAATATAACCGAGACCAGCTCCCGTATTTT. Translation gives CASSEYNRDQLPYF.

This clonotype was seen at least ten times. This chain joins TRBV7-9 and TRBJ2-6; D is ambiguous. This CDR3 spans 16 amino acids. V was cut by 4 bases and J by 2 bases, with 12 bases left in between. CDR1 is SEHNR and CDR2 is FQNEAQ in the germline V gene (reference sequence). As DNA, the CDR3 is TGTGCCAGCAGCTACTCCGGCGAGACTGGGGCCAACGTCCTGACTTTC. Amino acids: CASSYSGETGANVLTF.

This clonotype appeared a single time. This chain uses TRBV7-9 with TRBJ2-7, with D uncertain. With 0 bases removed from V and 4 bases from J, the gap between germline ends came to 10 bases. The CDR3 spans 14 residues. Germline V gene lookup returns CDR1 SEHNR and CDR2 FQNEAQ (reference sequence). The DNA for the CDR3 is TGTGCCAGCAGCTTAGCCGCACTGGGTTACGAGCAGTACTTC. Encoded protein: CASSLAALGYEQYF.

This clonotype was counted between two and nine times. The gene calls are TRBV4-3 and TRBJ1-5; the D gene is possibly TRBD1 (5 bases). The CDR3 is made up of 15 amino acids. From germline, CDR1 is LGHNA and CDR2 YSLEER. Between the trimmed V and J ends, which lost 0 bases and 5 bases, there was a span of 11 bases. CDR3 DNA sequence: TGCGCCAGCAGCCAAGACAGGGATGGTTATCAGCCCCAGCATTTT. Protein product: CASSQDRDGYQPQHF.

This chain uses TRBV20-1 with TRBJ2-7; 10 positions match TRBD2. This CDR3 is built from 14 residues. Germline V CDR1 and CDR2: DFQATT, SNEGSKA (reference sequence). V dropped 1 base and J dropped 2; count of bases not matched to a gene: 2. The CDR3 DNA follows: TGCAGTGCTAGAGTAGCGGGAGGAACCTACGAGCAGTACTTC. This encodes CSARVAGGTYEQYF.

The chain carries TRBV30 and TRBJ2-5; D remains unclear. The germline gives CDR1 GTSNPN, CDR2 SVGIG (reference sequence). V was shortened by 1 base and J by 1 base, with 16 bases between the two germline ends. The CDR3 consists of 16 residues. In DNA form, the CDR3 reads TGTGCCTGGAGTGAGCCGTATAGCAGTATCCAAGAGACCCAGTACTTC. Its translation is CAWSEPYSSIQETQYF.

As for this clonotype: The CDR3 does not close with the conserved phenylalanine or tryptophan, likely indicating a read error. The chain joins TRBV6-5 to TRBJ1-1, with D hard to call. The CDR3 spans 13 residues. Trimming stripped 0 bases from V and 9 bases from J, with 11 bases between. CDR1 is MNHEY, CDR2 SVGAGI, per germline. DNA for the CDR3: TGTGCCAGCAGTTACTCGAACGTTAGACAAGCTTTCTCT. This translates into CASSYSNVRQAFS.

There are a few counts of this clonotype. The chain links TRBV19 to TRBJ2-1, with D hard to call. V was trimmed by 7 bases and J by 4 bases, leaving 8 bases between them. Germline-derived CDR1 and CDR2 are LNHDA and SQIVND (reference sequence). The length of the CDR3 is 12 residues. The CDR3 sequence is CASISPYNEQFF. The CDR3 bases are TGTGCCAGTATCTCACCGTACAATGAGCAGTTCTTC.

In this sample, this clonotype turned up once. This could be a read error, since a much larger clone is one nucleotide away. J is TRBJ2-7 and V is TRBV28; D may match TRBD1 or TRBD2 (5 bases each). Germline V gene lookup returns CDR1 MDHEN and CDR2 SYDVKM. CDR3 length: 15 residues. V lost 5 bases to trimming and J lost 0 bases, with 14 bases between them. This CDR3 reads CASSPTWDHSYEQYF. The CDR3 DNA reads TGTGCCAGCAGTCCGACTTGGGACCACTCCTACGAGCAGTACTTC. The variable domain in full, with the rest retrieved from reference TRBV28 and TRBJ2-7, is DVKVTQSSRYLVKRTGEKVFLECVQDMDHENMFWYRQDPGLGLRLIYFSYDVKMKEKGDIPEGYSVSREKKERFSLILESASTNQTSMYLCASSPTWDHSYEQYFGPGTRLTVT.

This clonotype was seen repeatedly, ten times or more. The gene calls are TRBV5-1 and TRBJ2-7; no firm D call. V dropped 4 bases and J dropped 6 bases, with 11 bases sitting between them. The CDR3 runs 12 residues. Germline CDR1 reads SGHRS; CDR2 reads YFSETQ. CDR3 protein: CASSPPSGEQYF. As DNA, the CDR3 is TGCGCCAGCAGCCCCCCCTCCGGCGAGCAGTACTTC.

The table lists this clonotype with a few counts. It may be a read error: a sequence one base away is much more abundant. This CDR3 is CSVKIRDHPNTDAFF. CDR3 DNA: TGCAGCGTCAAAATCCGGGACCACCCAAACACTGACGCTTTCTTT. This sequence joins TRBV29-1 and TRBJ1-1, with D possibly matching TRBD1 (5 bases). This CDR3 has 15 amino acids. CDR1 and CDR2 from the germline V gene are SQVTM and ANQGSEA.

This clonotype was seen a few times. The chain recombines TRBV5-1 with TRBJ2-7, with D possibly matching TRBD1 (6 bases). Trimming shortened V by 2 bases and J by 3 bases, and 15 bases separated the two germline ends. Looked up from germline, CDR1 is SGHRS and CDR2 is YFSETQ. There are 15 residues in the CDR3. DNA of the CDR3: TGCGCCAGCAGCTTCCAGAGCCAGGGGAGCTACGAGCAGTACTTC. It codes for CASSFQSQGSYEQYF.